Sequencing of this T cell receptor beta chain was carried out in a study of T cell responses to AZD1222 COVID-19 vaccine. V dropped 1 base and J dropped 1 base, with 8 bases sitting between them. Germline-derived CDR1 and CDR2 are SGDLS and YYNGEE. The CDR3 spans 15 residues. Some clones are missing from TCRdb's copy, which holds only in-frame ones; the method was immunoSEQ multiplex PCR. The sample includes 150,000 to 180,000 clones, around 89% of them seen just once. The V gene is TRBV9, the J gene TRBJ1-4; D is perhaps TRBD1 (5 bases). The TCR was taken from an adult in good health. Material: peripheral blood, obtained on day 0 of AZD1222 vaccination. The CDR3 region is CASSVWGETNEKLFF. The CDR3 region has the DNA TGTGCCAGCAGCGTATGGGGGGAAACTAATGAAAAACTGTTTTTT.